This paragraph reports one T cell receptor beta chain. Antigen unknown. The data were taken from a study of shared clonotypes between healthy human individuals. Naive CD8 populations comprised CD45RO-negative cells positively selected for CCR7, excluding terminally differentiated effector memory CD45RA+ cells. The study drew its donors from healthy HIV-negative adults without recent acute infections or vaccinations. Whole-study results and caveats: It was anticipated that sequencing depth would influence how many clonotypes donors shared. For naive CD4 cells, 4% to 6% of clonotypes were shared across a handful of donors. Clonotypes which were not shared had lower generation probabilities than clonotypes that all four donors shared.

Method: immunoSEQ multiplex PCR; TCRdb's copy keeps in-frame clones and lacks some. The table records more than 2 million clones, roughly 95% of them present only once. Trimming cost V 0 bases and J 3 bases, with 21 bases left between them. The germline V gene encodes CDR1 LGHNA and CDR2 YNFKEQ. The CDR3 contains 18 residues. Material for sequencing was naive CD8+ T cells sorted from blood. This sequence originates from a man younger than 35 in good health. This chain connects TRBV4-2 to TRBJ2-7; D may be TRBD1 (7 bases). The CDR3 nucleotides read TGTGCCAGCAGCCAAGAAACGCGGCAGGGGGGCGTATACTACGAGCAGTACTTC. It codes for CASSQETRQGGVYYEQYF.